Below, 12 T cell receptor beta chains from the same sample are listed, as sequenced in a study of cytomegalovirus exposure and HLA in healthy donors. PCR involved 60 Vbeta and 13 Jbeta primers. Repertoires were generated with immunoSEQ multiplex PCR, while TCRdb's copy carries only in-frame clones and drops some. The sample includes about 77,000 clones, around three quarters of them seen just once. The sequencing input was PBMCs. The receptors stem from a man between 40 and 49 years old in good health and CMV-seronegative.

This chain uses TRBV11-2 with TRBJ2-7; 9 nucleotides match TRBD1. This CDR3 is 14 amino acids long. After removal of 5 bases from V and 3 bases from J, the junction contained 5 bases not matched to a gene. CDR1 is SGHAT, CDR2 FQNNGV, per germline. CDR3 in DNA: TGTGCCAGCAGCCCCCGGGACAGGGACTACGAGCAGTACTTC. It translates to CASSPRDRDYEQYF.

This chain connects TRBV4-1 to TRBJ1-5; D perhaps matches TRBD1 (5 bases). V lost 4 bases to trimming and J lost 1 base, with 11 bases between them. The CDR3 is 15 amino acids. CDR1 MGHRA and CDR2 YSYEKL come from the germline V gene. CDR3 sequence reads: CASSPGGVSNQPQHF. CDR3 coding DNA: TGCGCCAGCAGCCCCGGGGGTGTGAGCAATCAGCCCCAGCATTTT.

This clone was counted only a few times. The gene calls are TRBV14 and TRBJ2-7, with D hard to call. The V end was cut by 6 bases, the J end by 0 bases, with 15 bases between. From germline, CDR1 is SGHDN and CDR2 FVKESK. The CDR3 loop spans 15 amino acids. The CDR3 spells CASSYRGSASYEQYF. CDR3 DNA: TGTGCCAGCAGTTACCGAGGCTCGGCCTCCTACGAGCAGTACTTC.

This clone was picked up a small number of times. The chain has TRBV6-5 and TRBJ1-5; maybe TRBD1 (5 bases). Germline V gene sequence: CDR1 MNHEY, CDR2 SVGAGI. Trimming stripped 4 bases from V and 0 bases from J, with 13 bases between. The CDR3 covers 16 residues. The CDR3 sequence is CASSSLSTVSNQPQHF. The CDR3 coding sequence is TGTGCCAGCAGTTCCCTGTCGACAGTTAGCAATCAGCCCCAGCATTTT.

The J gene is TRBJ2-7, the V gene TRBV11-2; D call uncertain. CDR3 length equals 14 residues. In germline, CDR1 is SGHAT, CDR2 FQNNGV. Trimming took 1 base from V and 0 from J, leaving 7 bases between them. Written as DNA, the CDR3 is TGTGCCAGCAGCTTAGCGGGTGGCTCCTACGAGCAGTACTTC. Encoded protein: CASSLAGGSYEQYF. Looking up the rest from reference TRBV11-2 and TRBJ2-7 gives the full variable domain: EAGVAQSPRYKIIEKRQSVAFWCNPISGHATLYWYQQILGQGPKLLIQFQNNGVVDDSQLPKDRFSAERLKGVDSTLKIQPAKLEDSAVYLCASSLAGGSYEQYFGPGTRLTVT.

This clone turned up a few times. This chain links TRBV4-2 with TRBJ2-4, with 8 bases fitting TRBD2. The V gene end was trimmed by 3 bases and the J gene end by 0 bases; junction bases not matched to a gene: 10. CDR1 LGHNA and CDR2 YNFKEQ come from the germline V gene. CDR3 length: 18 residues. CDR3 DNA sequence: TGTGCCAGCAGCCAGGAACTACTAGCGGAGGGAGCCAAAAACATTCAGTACTTC. This codes for CASSQELLAEGAKNIQYF.

The chain joins TRBV19 to TRBJ2-7, with 8 bases that match TRBD2. Unmatched junction bases numbered 8, after V lost 0 bases and J lost 4 bases. CDR3 length equals 16 residues. Germline assignment: CDR1 LNHDA and CDR2 SQIVND (reference sequence). The CDR3 is CASSIDLGTSSYEQYF. The CDR3 bases are TGTGCCAGTAGTATAGATCTCGGGACTAGTTCTTACGAGCAGTACTTC.

The chain uses TRBV6-5 and TRBJ1-1; D unclear. The CDR3 length is 15 residues. Looked up from germline, CDR1 is MNHEY and CDR2 is SVGAGI. V was cut by 5 bases and J by 2 bases, with 15 bases left in between. In DNA form, the CDR3 reads TGTGCCAGCAGTCACTGGCCCACAGTAAACACTGAAGCTTTCTTT. As protein: CASSHWPTVNTEAFF.

The chain employs TRBV7-3 and TRBJ1-1; perhaps TRBD1 as D (5 bases). The CDR3 runs to 13 residues. V lost 1 base to trimming and J lost 6 bases, with 9 bases between them. Looked up from germline, CDR1 is SGHTA and CDR2 is FQGTGA. The CDR3 DNA sequence: TGTGCCAGCAGCTTAAGGGAAGGGGCTGAAGCTTTCTTT. Translation gives CASSLREGAEAFF.

This chain uses TRBV7-9 with TRBJ1-1, with D perhaps TRBD1 (6 bases). The CDR3 is made up of 14 amino acids. Per germline, CDR1 SEHNR and CDR2 FQNEAQ (reference sequence). Trimming took 5 bases from V and 4 from J, leaving 14 bases between them. CDR3 residues: CASSTRDITTEAFF. CDR3 nucleotides: TGTGCCAGCAGCACTCGGGACATAACCACTGAAGCTTTCTTT. The full variable domain, rest sourced from reference TRBV7-9 and TRBJ1-1, is DTGVSQNPRHKITKRGQNVTFRCDPISEHNRLYWYRQTLGQGPEFLTYFQNEAQLEKSRLLSDRFSAERPKGSFSTLEIQRTEQGDSAMYLCASSTRDITTEAFFGQGTRLTVV.

The chain carries TRBV28 and TRBJ1-2; D is unresolved. Trimming stripped 9 bases from V and 6 bases from J, with 14 bases between. This CDR3 is 12 amino acids long. Germline assignment: CDR1 MDHEN and CDR2 SYDVKM. The CDR3 is CASGWAKDGYTF. CDR3 DNA sequence: TGTGCCAGTGGCTGGGCGAAGGATGGCTACACCTTC.

The V call is TRBV7-2, the J call TRBJ2-7; the match to TRBD1 covers 9 bases. The length of the CDR3 is 14 residues. V dropped 5 bases and J dropped 3; count of bases not matched to a gene: 5. Germline loops: CDR1 SGHTA, CDR2 FQGNSA. CDR3 DNA sequence: TGTGCCAGCAGCCCCTCGACAGGGGGCTACGAGCAGTACTTC. Translation: CASSPSTGGYEQYF.